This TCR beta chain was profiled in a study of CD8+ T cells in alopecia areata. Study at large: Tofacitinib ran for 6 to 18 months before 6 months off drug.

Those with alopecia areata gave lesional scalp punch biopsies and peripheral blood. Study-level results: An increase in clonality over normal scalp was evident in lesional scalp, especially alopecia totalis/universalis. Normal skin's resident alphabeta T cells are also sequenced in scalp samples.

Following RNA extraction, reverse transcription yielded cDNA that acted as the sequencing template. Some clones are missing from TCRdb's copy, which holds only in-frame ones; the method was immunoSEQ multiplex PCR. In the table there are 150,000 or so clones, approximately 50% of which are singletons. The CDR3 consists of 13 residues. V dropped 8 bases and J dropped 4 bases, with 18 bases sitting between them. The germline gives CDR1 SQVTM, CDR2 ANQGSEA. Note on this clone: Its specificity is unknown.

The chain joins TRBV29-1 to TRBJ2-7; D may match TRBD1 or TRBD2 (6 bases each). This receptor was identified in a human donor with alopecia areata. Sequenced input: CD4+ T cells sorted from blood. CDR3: CSTGGQGTYEQYF. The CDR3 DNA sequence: TGCAGCACCGGGGGTCAGGGGACATACGAGCAGTACTTC.